A selection of T cell receptor beta chains follows, all from one sample in a study of cytomegalovirus exposure and HLA in healthy donors. Method: immunoSEQ multiplex PCR; TCRdb's copy keeps in-frame clones and lacks some. The data contain roughly 120,000 clones, around 75% of them singletons. Input material: PBMCs. The receptors were sampled from a middle-aged woman in good health and CMV-seropositive. The CDR3 runs from the conserved cysteine through the conserved F or W. The D gene is left open where the match is weak. Clone size is given for some rows only: seen once, a few or many times, or a class if the clone is expanded.

J gene | D gene | V gene | clone size | CDR3 protein | CDR3 DNA
TRBJ2-1 | - | TRBV30 | - | CAWGRSYNEQFF | TGTGCCTGGGGGCGCTCCTACAATGAGCAGTTCTTC
TRBJ2-7 | TRBD1 | TRBV4-3 | once | CASSQDRGYEQYF | TGCGCCAGCAGCCAGGACAGGGGTTACGAGCAGTACTTC
TRBJ2-2 | TRBD1 | TRBV25-1 | - | CASSELGTGFGGELFF | TGTGCCAGCAGTGAATTGGGGACAGGGTTTGGAGGGGAGCTGTTTTTT
TRBJ2-7 | TRBD1 | TRBV29-1 | few | CSVVQGAYEQYF | TGCAGCGTTGTTCAGGGGGCCTACGAGCAGTACTTC
TRBJ2-1 | TRBD2 | TRBV5-6 | - | CASSFPQLALEDYNEQFF | TGTGCCAGCAGCTTCCCCCAACTAGCGTTGGAAGACTACAATGAGCAGTTCTTC
TRBJ2-1 | - | TRBV4-2 | - | CASSQAQRVSYNEQFF | TGTGCCAGCAGCCAGGCGCAGCGGGTCTCCTACAATGAGCAGTTCTTC
TRBJ1-2 | - | TRBV6-5 | - | CASSAQGTYGYTF | TGTGCCAGCAGTGCACAGGGTACCTATGGCTACACCTTC
TRBJ2-7 | - | TRBV30 | - | CAWTLYPTGSRNEQYF | TGTGCCTGGACCCTCTACCCTACAGGGAGTAGGAACGAGCAGTACTTC
TRBJ1-4 | TRBD1 | TRBV28 | - | CASSPGTGQGRKLFF | TGTGCCAGCAGCCCTGGGACAGGGCAGGGTCGAAAACTGTTTTTT
TRBJ1-3 | - | TRBV25-1 | - | CASSLGNTIYF | TGTGCCTCCTCCCTCGGAAACACCATATATTTT
TRBJ1-2 | TRBD1 | TRBV9 | - | CASSGPGTGGFYGYTF | TGTGCCAGCAGCGGGCCGGGGACAGGGGGCTTCTATGGCTACACCTTC
TRBJ1-2 | - | TRBV2 | - | CASCPGPNYGYTF | TGTGCCAGCTGTCCAGGTCCTAACTATGGCTACACCTTC
TRBJ2-7 | TRBD2 | TRBV7-9 | - | CASSLAGTSSYEQYF | TGTGCCAGCAGCTTAGCCGGGACTAGCTCCTACGAGCAGTACTTC
TRBJ1-1 | - | TRBV9 | - | CASSVGAPNTEAFF | TGTGCCAGCAGCGTAGGCGCGCCTAACACTGAAGCTTTCTTT
TRBJ1-1 | - | TRBV5-6 | few | CASSLEVAVSPEAFF | TGTGCCAGCAGCTTGGAGGTTGCGGTCAGCCCTGAAGCTTTCTTT
TRBJ1-1 | - | TRBV28 | - | CASSFSQGRTEAFF | TGTGCCAGCAGTTTTTCACAGGGTAGGACTGAAGCTTTCTTT
TRBJ2-7 | TRBD2 | TRBV4-1 | - | CASSQEGAGEYEQYF | TGCGCCAGCAGCCAAGAGGGAGCGGGAGAATACGAGCAGTACTTC
TRBJ1-4 | - | TRBV9 | - | CASSPGWGDNEKLFF | TGTGCCAGCAGCCCTGGATGGGGGGATAATGAAAAACTGTTTTTT
TRBJ1-1 | - | TRBV11-2 | - | CASSVGRGLNTEAFF | TGTGCCAGCAGCGTCGGCAGGGGATTGAACACTGAAGCTTTCTTT
TRBJ2-7 | TRBD1 | TRBV5-1 | few | CASSLVQGAREQYF | TGCGCCAGCAGCTTGGTGCAGGGGGCGAGGGAGCAGTACTTC
TRBJ1-5 | TRBD1 | TRBV29-1 | - | CSATGGRNQPQHF | TGCAGCGCAACAGGGGGAAGGAATCAGCCCCAGCATTTT
TRBJ1-5 | - | TRBV27 | - | CASSFAGSVGQPQHF | TGTGCCAGCAGTTTTGCAGGGTCGGTGGGTCAGCCCCAGCATTTT
TRBJ2-1 | TRBD2 | TRBV13 | - | CASSPGTSGNNEQFF | TGTGCCAGCAGCCCCGGGACTAGCGGAAACAATGAGCAGTTCTTC
TRBJ1-3 | - | TRBV10-2 | - | CAGSESLGGSGNTIYF | TGCGCCGGCAGTGAGTCGTTAGGGGGCTCTGGAAACACCATATATTTT
TRBJ2-3 | TRBD2 | TRBV6-5 | - | CASTRAGSTDTQYF | TGTGCCAGCACCAGAGCGGGGTCCACAGATACGCAGTATTTT
TRBJ2-4 | TRBD1 | TRBV5-1 | few | CASSLDPPGQGRNIQYF | TGCGCCAGCAGCTTGGATCCACCGGGACAGGGGAGAAACATTCAGTACTTC
TRBJ2-2 | TRBD1 | TRBV19 | - | CANRILPGQGFGGELFF | TGTGCCAATAGGATTTTACCGGGACAGGGGTTTGGCGGGGAGCTGTTTTTT
TRBJ2-1 | - | TRBV19 | few | CASSQETPPVDNEQFF | TGTGCCAGTAGTCAAGAGACACCCCCCGTGGACAATGAGCAGTTCTTC
TRBJ1-4 | - | TRBV2 | - | CASSGGREEKLFF | TGTGCCAGCAGTGGGGGCAGGGAAGAAAAACTGTTTTTT
TRBJ2-2 | TRBD1 | TRBV19 | - | CASTQLSGTGSTGELFF | TGTGCCAGTACCCAACTTTCCGGGACAGGGAGCACCGGGGAGCTGTTTTTT
TRBJ2-3 | TRBD2 | TRBV5-4 | - | CASSLEGLAITDTQYF | TGTGCCAGCAGCTTGGAGGGACTAGCTATTACAGATACGCAGTATTTT
TRBJ1-4 | TRBD1 | TRBV28 | - | CASTPGQGLEKLFF | TGTGCCAGCACGCCGGGACAGGGTCTTGAAAAACTGTTTTTT
TRBJ1-1 | TRBD1 | TRBV7-8 | - | CASSLQGRQGAYTEAFF | TGTGCCAGCAGCTTACAGGGGCGCCAGGGGGCTTACACTGAAGCTTTCTTT
TRBJ1-5 | TRBD1 | TRBV28 | once | CASSYIPGQGNQPQHF | TGTGCCAGCAGTTATATCCCGGGACAGGGAAACCAGCCCCAGCATTTT
TRBJ2-7 | - | TRBV4-2 | - | CASSQDFPGDYEQYF | TGTGCCAGCAGCCAAGATTTCCCGGGGGACTACGAGCAGTACTTC
TRBJ1-4 | TRBD1 | TRBV6-5 | - | CASRPGQGQEKLFF | TGTGCCAGCAGACCAGGACAGGGGCAAGAAAAACTGTTTTTT
TRBJ1-5 | - | TRBV6-6 | - | CASSYAEYQPQHF | TGTGCCAGCAGTTACGCGGAATATCAGCCCCAGCATTTT
TRBJ1-4 | TRBD1 | TRBV29-1 | once | CRAAGQGQTTNEKLFF | TGCAGGGCCGCGGGGCAGGGACAGACAACTAATGAAAAACTGTTTTTT
TRBJ1-2 | TRBD1 | TRBV7-9 | once | CASSPRQGNYGYTF | TGTGCCAGCAGCCCACGACAGGGAAACTATGGCTACACCTTC
TRBJ2-7 | - | TRBV7-2 | - | CASSLGGRGTASYEQYF | TGTGCCAGCAGCTTAGGGGGGAGGGGGACGGCCTCCTACGAGCAGTACTTC
TRBJ1-1 | TRBD1 | TRBV29-1 | - | CSAGQGLNTEAFF | TGCAGCGCTGGACAGGGATTGAACACTGAAGCTTTCTTT
TRBJ2-2 | - | TRBV9 | - | CASSVADMSIGELFF | TGTGCCAGCAGCGTAGCGGACATGTCGATCGGAGAGCTGTTTTTT
TRBJ2-5 | - | TRBV27 | - | CASSFYGETQYF | TGTGCCAGCAGTTTTTACGGGGAGACCCAGTACTTC
TRBJ1-4 | TRBD1 | TRBV19 | - | CASSSMGQPNEKLFF | TGTGCCAGTAGTAGTATGGGACAGCCCAATGAAAAACTGTTTTTT
TRBJ1-2 | - | TRBV30 | few | CAWSVPNRVRGYTF | TGTGCCTGGAGTGTACCCAACAGGGTACGAGGCTACACCTTC
TRBJ1-1 | - | TRBV5-8 | - | CAKQGGDTEAFF | TGTGCGAAACAGGGAGGGGACACTGAAGCTTTCTTT
TRBJ1-5 | - | TRBV28 | - | CASSLGGQGTGGRQPQHF | TGTGCCAGCAGTTTAGGCGGTCAGGGCACGGGAGGGCGTCAGCCCCAGCATTTT
TRBJ2-1 | TRBD2 | TRBV7-2 | - | CASSLTSGGHNEQFF | TGTGCCAGCAGCTTAACCAGCGGGGGGCACAATGAGCAGTTCTTC
TRBJ1-1 | TRBD1 | TRBV28 | few | CASSSGTGNTEAFF | TGTGCCAGCAGTTCAGGGACAGGTAACACTGAAGCTTTCTTT